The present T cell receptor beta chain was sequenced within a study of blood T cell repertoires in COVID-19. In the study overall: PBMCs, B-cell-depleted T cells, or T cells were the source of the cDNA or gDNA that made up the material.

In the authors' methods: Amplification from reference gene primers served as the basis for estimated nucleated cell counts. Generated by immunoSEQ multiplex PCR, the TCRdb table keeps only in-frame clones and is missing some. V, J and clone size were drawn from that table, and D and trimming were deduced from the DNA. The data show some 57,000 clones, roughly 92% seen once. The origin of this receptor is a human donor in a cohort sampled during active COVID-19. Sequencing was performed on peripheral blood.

In DNA form, the CDR3 reads TGTGCCAGCGCCTCCGGGTCTTTCGGGGGGGGTCTCTATGGCTACACCTTC. Residues: CASASGSFGGGLYGYTF. This chain links TRBV27 with TRBJ1-2, with TRBD1 as a possible D gene (5 bases). Trimming removed 8 bases from V and 4 bases from J, with 26 bases in between. Germline loops: CDR1 MNHEY, CDR2 SMNVEV (reference sequence). The CDR3 spans 17 residues.